The rows below give T cell receptor beta chains drawn from one sample of a study of T cell responses to AZD1222 COVID-19 vaccine. The method was immunoSEQ multiplex PCR; TCRdb's version includes in-frame clones alone and lacks a portion of them. The data hold over 100,000 clones, with approximately 83% observed a single time. Sequenced here: peripheral blood, sampled on day 0 of AZD1222 vaccination. The receptors were sampled from an adult in good health. Each CDR3 is given with its conserved first and last residue. Each record gives: J gene, V gene, D gene, clone size, CDR3 protein, CDR3 DNA. A D gene is named only where the DNA matches it firmly. Size tells how often a clone was seen (once, few, many) or the class of an expanded clone, and some rows leave it out.

>TRBJ1-1|TRBV6-5|TRBD1|-
CASTLDRGLGTEAFF
TGTGCCAGCACCCTGGACAGGGGGCTCGGTACTGAAGCTTTCTTT
>TRBJ1-2|TRBV5-4|TRBD1|few
CASSSGVDRLYGYTF
TGTGCCAGCAGCTCGGGAGTGGACAGGTTATATGGCTACACCTTC
>TRBJ2-7|TRBV6-5|TRBD1|-
CASSYSRGGSSYEQYF
TGTGCCAGCAGTTACTCGAGAGGGGGCAGTTCCTACGAGCAGTACTTC
>TRBJ1-5|TRBV19|TRBD1|-
CASSPLRQGVGQPQHF
TGTGCCAGTAGTCCTCTACGACAGGGGGTTGGGCAGCCCCAGCATTTT
>TRBJ1-4|TRBV3-1/TRBV3-2|-|-
CASSQNVGANEKLFF
TGTGCCAGCAGCCAAAATGTTGGGGCTAATGAAAAACTGTTTTTT
>TRBJ2-1|TRBV25-1|TRBD2|few
CASIASGSYNEQFF
TGTGCCAGCATAGCTAGCGGCTCCTACAATGAGCAGTTCTTC
>TRBJ2-2|TRBV11-3|-|-
CASSSLDGSTTGELFF
TGTGCCAGCAGCTCCCTGGACGGGAGTACCACCGGGGAGCTGTTTTTT
>TRBJ2-1|TRBV15|-|-
CATSRGGTALWDEQFF
TGTGCCACCAGTAGAGGGGGGACAGCGCTTTGGGATGAGCAGTTCTTC
>TRBJ1-1|TRBV7-9|TRBD1|-
CASSRGGQGAPTEAFF
TGTGCCAGCAGCCGAGGGGGACAGGGGGCGCCCACTGAAGCTTTCTTT
>TRBJ1-4|TRBV5-1|-|-
CASSPGLFSTNEKLFF
TGCGCCAGCAGCCCGGGACTTTTTTCAACTAATGAAAAACTGTTTTTT
>TRBJ2-7|TRBV5-1|-|-
CASGETLASYEQYF
TGCGCCAGCGGGGAAACCCTCGCCTCCTACGAGCAGTACTTC
>TRBJ2-1|TRBV5-1|-|-
CASGTGVPVNEQFF
TGCGCCAGCGGTACGGGGGTTCCTGTCAATGAGCAGTTCTTC
>TRBJ1-2|TRBV2|-|-
CASSESRADYGYTF
TGTGCCAGCAGTGAATCTCGGGCGGACTATGGCTACACCTTC
>TRBJ1-2|TRBV18|-|-
CASSPIGPYGYTF
TGTGCCAGCTCACCAATCGGGCCCTATGGCTACACCTTC
>TRBJ1-2|TRBV3-1/TRBV3-2|TRBD1|-
CASSQVYGTGVVYGYTF
TGTGCCAGCAGCCAAGTGTACGGGACAGGGGTCGTCTATGGCTACACCTTC
>TRBJ2-5|TRBV6-1|-|-
CASRPTGREETQYF
TGTGCCAGCAGACCCACCGGACGGGAAGAGACCCAGTACTTC
>TRBJ2-7|TRBV18|-|-
CASSPTEGDYEQYF
TGTGCCAGCTCACCGACCGAAGGGGACTACGAGCAGTACTTC
>TRBJ2-7|TRBV6-5|TRBD2|-
CATGASGPWEQYF
TGTGCCACTGGGGCTAGCGGGCCTTGGGAGCAGTACTTC
>TRBJ2-7|TRBV18|-|-
CASSPLGNQGEQYF
TGTGCCAGCTCCCCATTGGGTAACCAGGGCGAGCAGTACTTC
>TRBJ2-7|TRBV27|TRBD1|-
CASSLGQGPYEQYF
TGTGCCAGCAGTTTAGGACAGGGCCCCTACGAGCAGTACTTC
>TRBJ1-6|TRBV9|-|few
CASSARSFALHF
TGTGCCAGCAGCGCAAGGAGTTTTGCCCTCCACTTT
>TRBJ2-1|TRBV9|-|-
CASSGAAEGYNEQFF
TGTGCCAGCAGCGGGGCGGCGGAGGGGTACAATGAGCAGTTCTTC
>TRBJ2-1|TRBV6-5|TRBD2|few
CASSYSTSGVYNEQFF
TGTGCCAGCAGTTACTCGACTAGCGGGGTCTACAATGAGCAGTTCTTC
>TRBJ1-5|TRBV28|-|-
CASSTGRTQQPQHF
TGTGCCAGCAGTACAGGGAGGACCCAACAGCCCCAGCATTTT
>TRBJ1-4|TRBV30|-|once
CAWSEAAFNEKLFF
TGTGCCTGGAGTGAGGCGGCCTTTAATGAAAAACTGTTTTTT
>TRBJ1-2|TRBV28|TRBD1|-
CASSLSLQGYGYTF
TGTGCCAGCAGTTTATCGCTACAGGGGTATGGCTACACCTTC
>TRBJ1-1|TRBV2|-|-
CASSLTVMNTEAFF
TGTGCCAGCAGCCTGACGGTGATGAACACTGAAGCTTTCTTT
>TRBJ2-7|TRBV5-1|-|-
CASSLGPLAPEQYF
TGCGCCAGCAGCTTGGGGCCCCTAGCCCCCGAGCAGTACTTC
>TRBJ2-6|TRBV28|-|-
CASSEVLFSGANVLTF
TGTGCCAGCAGTGAGGTCCTATTCTCTGGGGCCAACGTCCTGACTTTC
>TRBJ1-5|TRBV10-3|-|-
CAISESQGYQPQHF
TGTGCCATCAGTGAGTCGCAGGGTTATCAGCCCCAGCATTTT
>TRBJ2-7|TRBV12-5|-|-
CARKTGDEQYF
TGTGCTAGAAAGACGGGAGACGAGCAGTACTTC
>TRBJ2-6|TRBV5-1|-|-
CASRTAFLGANVLTF
TGCGCCAGTCGTACAGCTTTCCTTGGGGCCAACGTCCTGACTTTC
>TRBJ1-5|TRBV19|-|-
CASSLGPYSNQPQHF
TGTGCCAGTAGTCTTGGGCCATATAGCAATCAGCCCCAGCATTTT